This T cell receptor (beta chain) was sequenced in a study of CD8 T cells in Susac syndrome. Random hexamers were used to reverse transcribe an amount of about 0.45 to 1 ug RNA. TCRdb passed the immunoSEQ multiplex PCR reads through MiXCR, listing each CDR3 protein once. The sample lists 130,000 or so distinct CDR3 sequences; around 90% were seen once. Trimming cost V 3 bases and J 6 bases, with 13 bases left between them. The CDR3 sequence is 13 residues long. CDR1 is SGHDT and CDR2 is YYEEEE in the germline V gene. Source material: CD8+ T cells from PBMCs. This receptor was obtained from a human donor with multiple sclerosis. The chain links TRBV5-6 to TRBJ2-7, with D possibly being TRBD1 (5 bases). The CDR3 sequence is CASSWNSQGEQYF. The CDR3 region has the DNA TGTGCCAGCAGCTGGAACAGTCAGGGCGAGCAGTACTTC.